Sequencing of this T cell receptor (beta chain) was carried out in a study of vaccination effects on CD4 cells after COVID-19. Expansion with viral peptide pools was applied to antigen-specific CD4+ T cells by the ViraFEST assay prior to sequencing. CD4+ T cells were isolated after about nine days of culture. BNT162b2 vaccine or mRNA-1273 vaccine was given to participants in two doses. Some 2 million PBMC per well received 9 to 10 IU/ml IL-2 and approximately 10 ug/ml peptides in culture. The assay was immunoSEQ multiplex PCR, and TCRdb's table has in-frame clones only and misses some. The sample records about 66,000 clones, roughly 79% being singletons. To note about this clone: No antigen is known for it.

Per germline, CDR1 KGHSH and CDR2 LQKENI. The CDR3 is made up of 19 amino acids. Germline trimming cut 2 bases from V and 1 base from J; bases unmatched to any gene: 11. Specimen: CD4+ T cells from PBMCs cultured with HCoV-OC43 spike peptides, collected after COVID-19 vaccination. Subset in this sample: HCoV-OC43 spike overlapping peptide pool stimulation. The gene calls are TRBV18 and TRBJ2-2; 9 bases agree with TRBD1. This clonotype was obtained from a human donor who received a COVID-19 vaccine. The DNA of the CDR3 is TGTGCCAGCTCACCAATTGACTACAACAGGGGGCAGAACACCGGGGAGCTGTTTTTT. Translated, it gives CASSPIDYNRGQNTGELFF.